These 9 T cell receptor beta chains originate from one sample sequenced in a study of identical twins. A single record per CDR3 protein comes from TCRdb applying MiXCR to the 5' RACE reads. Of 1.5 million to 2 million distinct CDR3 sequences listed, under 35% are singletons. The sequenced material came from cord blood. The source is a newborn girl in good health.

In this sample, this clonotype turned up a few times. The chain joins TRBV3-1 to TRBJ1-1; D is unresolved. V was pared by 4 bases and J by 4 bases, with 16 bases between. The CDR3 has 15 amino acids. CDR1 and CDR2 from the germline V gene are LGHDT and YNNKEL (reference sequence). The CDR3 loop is CASSPLVRARTEAFF. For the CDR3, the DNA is TGTGCCAGCAGCCCCCTAGTGAGGGCGCGCACTGAAGCTTTCTTT. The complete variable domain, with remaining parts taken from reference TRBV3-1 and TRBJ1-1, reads DTAVSQTPKYLVTQMGNDKSIKCEQNLGHDTMYWYKQDSKKFLKIMFSYNNKELIINETVPNRFSPKSPDKAHLNLHINSLELGDSAVYFCASSPLVRARTEAFFGQGTRLTVV.

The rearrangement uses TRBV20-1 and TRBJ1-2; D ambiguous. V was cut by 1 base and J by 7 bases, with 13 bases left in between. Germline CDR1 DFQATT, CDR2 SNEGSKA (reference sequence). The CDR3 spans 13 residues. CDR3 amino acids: CSARVETYGGYTF. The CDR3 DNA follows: TGCAGTGCTAGAGTAGAGACGTATGGTGGCTACACCTTC.

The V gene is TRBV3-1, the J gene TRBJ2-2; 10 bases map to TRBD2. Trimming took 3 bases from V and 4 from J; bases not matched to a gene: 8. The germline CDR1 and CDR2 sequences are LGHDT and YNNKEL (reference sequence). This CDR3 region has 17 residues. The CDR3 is CASSQASGGLPTGELFF. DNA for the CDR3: TGTGCCAGCAGCCAGGCTAGCGGGGGCCTACCCACCGGGGAGCTGTTTTTT.

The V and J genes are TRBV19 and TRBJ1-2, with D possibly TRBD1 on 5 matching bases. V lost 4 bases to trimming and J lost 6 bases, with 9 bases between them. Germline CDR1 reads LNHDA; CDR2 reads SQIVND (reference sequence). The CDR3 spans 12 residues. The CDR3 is CASSRGEDGYTF. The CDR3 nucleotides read TGTGCCAGTAGTAGGGGGGAGGATGGCTACACCTTC.

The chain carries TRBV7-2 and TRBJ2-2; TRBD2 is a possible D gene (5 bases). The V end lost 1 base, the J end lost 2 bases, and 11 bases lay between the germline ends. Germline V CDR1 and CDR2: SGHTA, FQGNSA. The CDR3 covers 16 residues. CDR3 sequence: CASSLVSGPNTGELFF. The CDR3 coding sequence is TGTGCCAGCAGCTTAGTGAGCGGACCAAACACCGGGGAGCTGTTTTTT.

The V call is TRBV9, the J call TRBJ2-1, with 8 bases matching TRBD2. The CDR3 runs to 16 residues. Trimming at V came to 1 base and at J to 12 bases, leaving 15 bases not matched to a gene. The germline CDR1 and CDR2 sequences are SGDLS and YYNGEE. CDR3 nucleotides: TGTGCCAGCAGCGTAAACACGGGACTAGGGGCCACAGCGCAGTTCTTC. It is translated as CASSVNTGLGATAQFF.

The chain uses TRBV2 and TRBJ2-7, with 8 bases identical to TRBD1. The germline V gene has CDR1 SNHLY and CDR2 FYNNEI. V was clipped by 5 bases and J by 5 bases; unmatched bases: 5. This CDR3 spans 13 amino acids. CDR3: CASSRTGGHEQYF. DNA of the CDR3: TGTGCCAGCAGTCGCACAGGGGGACACGAGCAGTACTTC.

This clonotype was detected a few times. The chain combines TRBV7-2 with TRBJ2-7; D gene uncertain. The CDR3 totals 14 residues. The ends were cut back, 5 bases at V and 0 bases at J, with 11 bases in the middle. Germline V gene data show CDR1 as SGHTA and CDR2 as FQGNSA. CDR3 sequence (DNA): TGTGCCAGCAGCCCCCAACCTCTCTCCTACGAGCAGTACTTC. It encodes CASSPQPLSYEQYF.

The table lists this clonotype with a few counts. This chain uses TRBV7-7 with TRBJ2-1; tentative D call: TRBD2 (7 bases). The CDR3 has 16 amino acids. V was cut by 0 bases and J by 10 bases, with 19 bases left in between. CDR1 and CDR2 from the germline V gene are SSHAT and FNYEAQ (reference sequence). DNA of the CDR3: TGTGCCAGCAGCTTAGCGGTGGGGGGGCCAATTCGGGAGCAGTTCTTC. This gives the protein CASSLAVGGPIREQFF.